This T cell receptor (beta chain) was sequenced for a study of cytomegalovirus exposure and HLA in healthy donors. Amplification used 60 Vbeta primers and 13 Jbeta primers. Clones were sequenced by immunoSEQ multiplex PCR, and TCRdb holds only the in-frame ones, with some missing. In the table there are around 190,000 clones, about 77% of which are singletons. The V gene end was trimmed by 4 bases and the J gene end by 3 bases; junction bases not matched to a gene: 0. The CDR3 totals 15 residues. Per the germline V gene, CDR1 is SGHVS and CDR2 is FQNEAQ. The specimen sequenced was PBMCs. This TCR came from a woman aged 25 to 45 in good health and CMV-seronegative. This chain uses TRBV7-8 with TRBJ2-3; 14 nucleotides agree with TRBD2. This chain's CDR3 is CASSWTSGRTDTQYF. As DNA, the CDR3 is TGTGCCAGCAGCTGGACTAGCGGGAGGACAGATACGCAGTATTTT. Complete variable domain (other parts from reference TRBV7-8 and TRBJ2-3): GAGVSQSPRYKVAKRGQDVALRCDPISGHVSLFWYQQALGQGPEFLTYFQNEAQLDKSGLPSDRFFAERPEGSVSTLKIQRTQQEDSAVYLCASSWTSGRTDTQYFGPGTRLTVL.